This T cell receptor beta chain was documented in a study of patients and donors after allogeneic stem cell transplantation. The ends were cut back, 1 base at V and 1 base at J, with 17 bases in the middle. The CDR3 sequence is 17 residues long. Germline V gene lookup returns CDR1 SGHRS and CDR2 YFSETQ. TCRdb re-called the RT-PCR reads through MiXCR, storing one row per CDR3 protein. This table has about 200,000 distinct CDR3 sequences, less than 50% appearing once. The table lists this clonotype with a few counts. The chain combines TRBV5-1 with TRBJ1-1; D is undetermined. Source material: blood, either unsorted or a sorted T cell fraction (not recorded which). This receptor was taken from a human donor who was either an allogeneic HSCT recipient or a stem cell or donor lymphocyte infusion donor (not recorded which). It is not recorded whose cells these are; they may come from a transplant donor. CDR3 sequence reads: CASSLLARDPPNTEAFF. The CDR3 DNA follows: TGCGCCAGCAGCTTGTTAGCCCGGGATCCCCCGAACACTGAAGCTTTCTTT.